These 8 T cell receptor beta chains were all obtained from the same sample, sequenced in a study of blood T cell repertoires in COVID-19. Assay: immunoSEQ multiplex PCR; the TCRdb copy retains only in-frame clones and omits some. The data hold about 280,000 clones, with 90% observed a single time. Sample: PBMCs or T cells enriched from blood (not recorded which). These receptors were taken from a woman aged 18 to 35 with acute COVID-19.

The chain recombines TRBV7-9 with TRBJ2-5, with 12 nucleotides matching TRBD2. There are 16 residues in the CDR3. Germline values: CDR1 SEHNR, CDR2 FQNEAQ (reference sequence). V trimming: 6 bases; J trimming: 3 bases; junction bases outside the gene matches: 8. The CDR3 is CASSLRLAGAEETQYF. The CDR3 nucleotides read TGTGCCAGCAGTTTAAGACTAGCGGGAGCTGAAGAGACCCAGTACTTC.

This clone showed up just once. The chain recombines TRBV7-3 with TRBJ2-6, with 9 positions matching TRBD1. The ends lost 5 bases at V and 6 bases at J; junction bases unmatched: 14. Germline CDR1 and CDR2: SGHTA and FQGTGA. The CDR3 is 18 residues long. The chain's CDR3 is CASSPWGVQGAMANVLTF. CDR3 DNA: TGTGCCAGCAGCCCGTGGGGGGTACAGGGGGCAATGGCCAACGTCCTGACTTTC.

The J gene is TRBJ2-1, the V gene TRBV7-6, with 10 bases identical to TRBD2. The J segment lost 0 bases and the V segment lost 1 base, leaving 6 bases of the junction unmatched. The CDR3 covers 18 residues. Germline CDR1 is SGHVS and CDR2 is FNYEAQ. The CDR3 loop is CASSLGTSGLSSYNEQFF. The CDR3 DNA is TGTGCCAGCAGCTTAGGGACTAGCGGACTGAGCTCCTACAATGAGCAGTTCTTC.

V usage is TRBV30 and J usage is TRBJ2-3; 7 nucleotides align to TRBD1. Germline V gene lookup returns CDR1 GTSNPN and CDR2 SVGIG (reference sequence). The CDR3 extends over 16 amino acids. J was trimmed by 5 bases and V by 1 base; bases with no gene match: 12. The CDR3 DNA sequence: TGTGCCTGGAGTGAGCCTGGGAACAGGGGCGGAGATACGCAGTATTTT. This encodes CAWSEPGNRGGDTQYF. The whole variable domain, remainder taken from reference TRBV30 and TRBJ2-3, is SQTIHQWPATLVQPVGSPLSLECTVEGTSNPNLYWYRQAAGRGLQLLFYSVGIGQISSEVPQNLSASRPQDRQFILSSKKLLLSDSGFYLCAWSEPGNRGGDTQYFGPGTRLTVL.

This chain joins TRBV18 and TRBJ2-5; TRBD2 agrees at 8 bases. V shed 1 base, J shed 3 bases, and the junction held 10 bases outside the gene matches. CDR1 and CDR2 from the germline V gene are KGHSH and LQKENI. This CDR3 is 17 amino acids long. This chain's CDR3 is CASSPQSSVSGKETQYF. For the CDR3, the DNA is TGTGCCAGCTCACCACAGAGTTCGGTTAGCGGGAAAGAGACCCAGTACTTC.

This chain joins TRBV5-1 and TRBJ2-1; 9 nucleotides align to TRBD2. CDR3 length equals 16 residues. CDR1 and CDR2 from the germline V gene are SGHRS and YFSETQ. J lost 9 bases, V lost 3 bases, and 13 bases had no gene match. The CDR3 protein is CASSSVAGVRQFEQFF. DNA of the CDR3: TGCGCCAGCAGCTCAGTAGCGGGAGTTCGCCAATTTGAGCAGTTCTTC.

This sequence joins TRBV27 and TRBJ2-5, with 13 bases aligning to TRBD2. V was clipped by 6 bases and J by 2 bases; unmatched bases: 3. Germline V CDR1 and CDR2: MNHEY, SMNVEV (reference sequence). The CDR3 has 15 residues. In nucleotides, the CDR3 is TGTGCCAGCAGCCCACTAGCGGGAGGGCAAGAGACCCAGTACTTC. It codes for CASSPLAGGQETQYF.

The gene calls are TRBV19 and TRBJ1-2, with 8 bases identical to TRBD1. J lost 3 bases, V lost 7 bases, and 7 bases had no gene match. CDR3 length equals 14 residues. CDR1 LNHDA and CDR2 SQIVND come from the germline V gene (reference sequence). DNA of the CDR3: TGTGCCAGTACTCCGGCAGGGGGCGACTATGGCTACACCTTC. It yields the protein CASTPAGGDYGYTF.